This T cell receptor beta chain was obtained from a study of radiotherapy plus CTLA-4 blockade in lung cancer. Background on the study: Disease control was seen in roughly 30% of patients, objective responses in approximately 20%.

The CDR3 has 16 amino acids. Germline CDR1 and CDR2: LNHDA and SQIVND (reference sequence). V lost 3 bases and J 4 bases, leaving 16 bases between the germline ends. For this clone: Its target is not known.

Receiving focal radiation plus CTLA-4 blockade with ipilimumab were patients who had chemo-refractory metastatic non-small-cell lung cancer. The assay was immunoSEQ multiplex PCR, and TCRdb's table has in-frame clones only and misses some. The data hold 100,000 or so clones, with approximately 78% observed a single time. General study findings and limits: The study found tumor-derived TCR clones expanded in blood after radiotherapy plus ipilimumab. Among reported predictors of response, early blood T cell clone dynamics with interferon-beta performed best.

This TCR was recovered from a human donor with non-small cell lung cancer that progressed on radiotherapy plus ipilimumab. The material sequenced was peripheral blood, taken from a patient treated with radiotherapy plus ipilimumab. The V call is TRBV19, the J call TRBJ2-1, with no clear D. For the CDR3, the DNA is TGTGCCAGTAGTATGCGCAGTCCTTTGGGTTACAATGAGCAGTTCTTC. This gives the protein CASSMRSPLGYNEQFF. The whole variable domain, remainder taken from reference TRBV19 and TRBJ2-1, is DGGITQSPKYLFRKEGQNVTLSCEQNLNHDAMYWYRQDPGQGLRLIYYSQIVNDFQKGDIAEGYSVSREKKESFPLTVTSAQKNPTAFYLCASSMRSPLGYNEQFFGPGTRLTVL.